The rows below give T cell receptor beta chains drawn from one sample of a study of graft-versus-host responses after intestinal transplantation. Method: immunoSEQ multiplex PCR; TCRdb's copy keeps in-frame clones and lacks some. This sample carries about 100,000 clones, over 75% of them seen once, and the ten largest clones take over 0.7%. Antigen specificity for these receptors is unknown. Sequenced material: unstimulated CD4+ T cells sorted from spleen or lymph node cells, taken before intestinal transplant. The receptors originated from a human donor who received an intestinal transplant. Both conserved end residues are part of each CDR3. Each record gives: V gene, J gene, D gene, clone size, CDR3 protein, CDR3 DNA. A D gene is named only where the DNA matches it firmly. Part of the rows lack a size; the others show once, few, many or a class for expanded clones.

V gene: TRBV6-1; J gene: TRBJ1-2; D gene: NA; clone size: once; CDR3 protein: CASSSGDRGYTF; CDR3 DNA: TGTGCCAGCAGTTCCGGTGACAGGGGCTACACCTTC
V gene: TRBV5-1; J gene: TRBJ2-6; D gene: NA; clone size: NA; CDR3 protein: CASNTRSGANVLTF; CDR3 DNA: TGCGCCAGCAACACCAGGTCCGGGGCCAACGTCCTGACTTTC
V gene: TRBV14; J gene: TRBJ2-7; D gene: NA; clone size: NA; CDR3 protein: CASSQAYEQYF; CDR3 DNA: TGTGCCAGCAGCCAAGCCTACGAGCAGTACTTC
V gene: TRBV27; J gene: TRBJ1-1; D gene: TRBD1; clone size: NA; CDR3 protein: CASASRTGEAFF; CDR3 DNA: TGTGCCAGCGCGAGTAGGACAGGGGAGGCTTTCTTT
V gene: TRBV19; J gene: TRBJ2-1; D gene: TRBD2; clone size: NA; CDR3 protein: CASSRRAGRFYNEQFF; CDR3 DNA: TGTGCCAGTAGTAGGAGAGCGGGACGCTTCTACAATGAGCAGTTCTTC
V gene: TRBV6-5; J gene: TRBJ2-7; D gene: TRBD2; clone size: NA; CDR3 protein: CASSSREGKGYYEQYF; CDR3 DNA: TGTGCCAGCAGTTCCAGGGAGGGGAAGGGATACTACGAGCAGTACTTC
V gene: TRBV2; J gene: TRBJ2-7; D gene: NA; clone size: NA; CDR3 protein: CASSRTPGPYEQYF; CDR3 DNA: TGTGCCAGCAGTCGGACACCCGGACCGTACGAGCAGTACTTC
V gene: TRBV10-2; J gene: TRBJ2-2; D gene: NA; clone size: NA; CDR3 protein: CASSGWQPPTGELFF; CDR3 DNA: TGCGCCAGCAGTGGTTGGCAGCCACCCACCGGGGAGCTGTTTTTT
V gene: TRBV5-1; J gene: TRBJ1-2; D gene: NA; clone size: NA; CDR3 protein: CASSLVENYGYTF; CDR3 DNA: TGCGCCAGCAGCTTGGTGGAGAACTATGGCTACACCTTC
V gene: TRBV7-9; J gene: TRBJ2-7; D gene: TRBD2; clone size: many; CDR3 protein: CASSLWEGEQYF; CDR3 DNA: TGTGCCAGCAGCTTATGGGAGGGCGAGCAGTACTTC
V gene: TRBV5-5; J gene: TRBJ2-7; D gene: NA; clone size: NA; CDR3 protein: CASSLNSGGEQYF; CDR3 DNA: TGTGCCAGCAGCTTGAACTCGGGCGGCGAGCAGTACTTC
V gene: TRBV5-6; J gene: TRBJ2-1; D gene: NA; clone size: NA; CDR3 protein: CASSFFGSYNEQFF; CDR3 DNA: TGTGCCAGCAGCTTCTTCGGGTCCTACAATGAGCAGTTCTTC
V gene: TRBV6-5; J gene: TRBJ1-6; D gene: NA; clone size: NA; CDR3 protein: CASRSAGGNSPLHF; CDR3 DNA: TGTGCCAGCCGCTCAGCCGGTGGTAATTCACCCCTCCACTTT
V gene: TRBV7-6; J gene: TRBJ1-2; D gene: NA; clone size: once; CDR3 protein: CASSLVSSGEAYGYTF; CDR3 DNA: TGTGCCAGCAGCTTAGTATCATCAGGGGAGGCCTATGGCTACACCTTC
V gene: TRBV4-1; J gene: TRBJ2-1; D gene: TRBD2; clone size: NA; CDR3 protein: CASSQDPSGANNEQFF; CDR3 DNA: TGCGCCAGCAGCCAAGACCCAAGCGGGGCGAACAATGAGCAGTTCTTC